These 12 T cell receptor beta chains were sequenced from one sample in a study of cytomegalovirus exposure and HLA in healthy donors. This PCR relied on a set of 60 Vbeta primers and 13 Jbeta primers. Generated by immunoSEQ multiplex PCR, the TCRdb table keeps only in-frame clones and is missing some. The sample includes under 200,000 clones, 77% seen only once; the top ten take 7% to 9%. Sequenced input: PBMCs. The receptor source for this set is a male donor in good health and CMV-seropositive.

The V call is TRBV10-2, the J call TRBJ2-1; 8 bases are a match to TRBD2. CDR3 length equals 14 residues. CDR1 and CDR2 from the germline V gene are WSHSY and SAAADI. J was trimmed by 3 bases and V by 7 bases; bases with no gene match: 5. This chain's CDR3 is CASTFAGGYNEQFF. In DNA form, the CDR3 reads TGCGCCAGCACGTTTGCGGGGGGCTACAATGAGCAGTTCTTC.

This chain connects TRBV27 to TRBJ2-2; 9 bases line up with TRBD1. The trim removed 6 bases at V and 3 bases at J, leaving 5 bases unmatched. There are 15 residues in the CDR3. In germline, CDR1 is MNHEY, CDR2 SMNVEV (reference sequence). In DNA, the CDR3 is TGTGCCAGCAGCGCCGGGACAGGGCACACCGGGGAGCTGTTTTTT. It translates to CASSAGTGHTGELFF.

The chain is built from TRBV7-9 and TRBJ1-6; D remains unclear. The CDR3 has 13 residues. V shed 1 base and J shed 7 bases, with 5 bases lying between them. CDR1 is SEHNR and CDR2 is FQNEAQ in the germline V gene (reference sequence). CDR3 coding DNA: TGTGCCAGCAGCTTAGGGCCGAATTCACCCCTCCACTTT. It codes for CASSLGPNSPLHF.

The CDR3 loop is CASRLAGGNQPQHF. Written as DNA, the CDR3 is TGTGCCAGCAGGTTGGCAGGGGGCAATCAGCCCCAGCATTTT. This chain connects TRBV27 to TRBJ1-5, with D perhaps matching TRBD1 (6 bases). The germline CDR1 and CDR2 sequences are MNHEY and SMNVEV (reference sequence). The CDR3 contains 14 residues. The germline V and J ends were trimmed by 6 bases and 2 bases, with 11 bases remaining between them.

This chain's CDR3 is CASSSHPAGGPVDTQYF. The CDR3 region has the DNA TGTGCCAGCAGCTCCCACCCGGCGGGGGGCCCCGTGGATACGCAGTATTTT. The V and J genes are TRBV11-2 and TRBJ2-3, with 8 bases lining up with TRBD2. From germline, CDR1 is SGHAT and CDR2 FQNNGV. The CDR3 totals 17 residues. The V gene end was trimmed by 4 bases and the J gene end by 6 bases; junction bases not matched to a gene: 15.

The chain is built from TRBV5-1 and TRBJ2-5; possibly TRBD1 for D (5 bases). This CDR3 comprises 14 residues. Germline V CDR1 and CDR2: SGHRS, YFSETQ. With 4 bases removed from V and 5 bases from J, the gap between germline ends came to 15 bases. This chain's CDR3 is CASSREQSGETQYF. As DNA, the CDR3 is TGCGCCAGCAGCAGAGAGCAGTCAGGGGAGACCCAGTACTTC. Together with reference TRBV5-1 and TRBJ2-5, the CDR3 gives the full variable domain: KAGVTQTPRYLIKTRGQQVTLSCSPISGHRSVSWYQQTPGQGLQFLFEYFSETQRNKGNFPGRFSGRQFSNSRSEMNVSTLELGDSALYLCASSREQSGETQYFGPGTRLLVL.

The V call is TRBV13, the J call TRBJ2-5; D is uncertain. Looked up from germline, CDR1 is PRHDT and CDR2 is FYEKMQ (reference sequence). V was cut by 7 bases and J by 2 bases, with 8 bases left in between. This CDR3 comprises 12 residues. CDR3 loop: CASKTYQETQYF. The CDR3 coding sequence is TGTGCCAGCAAGACATATCAAGAGACCCAGTACTTC.

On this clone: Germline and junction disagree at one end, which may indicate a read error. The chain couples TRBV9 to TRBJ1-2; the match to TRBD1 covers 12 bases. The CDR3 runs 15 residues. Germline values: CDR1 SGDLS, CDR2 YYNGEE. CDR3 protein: CASSGGTGGASGYPF. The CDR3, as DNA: TGTGCCAGCAGCGGGGGGACAGGGGGCGCGTCTGGCTACCCCTTC.

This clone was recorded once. CDR3 coding DNA: TGTGCCAGCAGCGTAGAAGGGGCTGGAAACACCATATATTTT. Its protein is CASSVEGAGNTIYF. The V gene is TRBV9, the J gene TRBJ1-3; tentative D call: TRBD1 (5 bases). Deletions cut 0 bases from V and 2 bases from J, with 6 bases between. This CDR3 is 14 amino acids long. Germline CDR1 is SGDLS and CDR2 is YYNGEE.

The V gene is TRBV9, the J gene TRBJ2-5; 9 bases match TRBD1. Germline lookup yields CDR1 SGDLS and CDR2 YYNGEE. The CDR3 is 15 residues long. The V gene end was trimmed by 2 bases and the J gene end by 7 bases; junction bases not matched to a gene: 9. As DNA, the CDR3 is TGTGCCAGCAGCGTTGGACAGGGGACGGTTGGGACCCAGTACTTC. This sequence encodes CASSVGQGTVGTQYF.

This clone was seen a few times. Here the CDR3 reads CASTSQGFEAFF. The CDR3 coding sequence is TGTGCCAGCACGAGTCAGGGGTTTGAAGCTTTCTTT. The rearrangement uses TRBV13 and TRBJ1-1; tentatively, D is TRBD1 (6 bases). The CDR3 length is 12 residues. Germline lookup yields CDR1 PRHDT and CDR2 FYEKMQ (reference sequence). Trimming took off 7 bases at V and 7 bases at J, with 13 bases between the two ends.

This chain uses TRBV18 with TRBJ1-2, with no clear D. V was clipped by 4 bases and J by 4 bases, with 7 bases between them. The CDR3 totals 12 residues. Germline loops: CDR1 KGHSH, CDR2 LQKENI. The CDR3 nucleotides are TGTGCCAGCTCACAAGACACCTATGGCTACACCTTC. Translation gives CASSQDTYGYTF.